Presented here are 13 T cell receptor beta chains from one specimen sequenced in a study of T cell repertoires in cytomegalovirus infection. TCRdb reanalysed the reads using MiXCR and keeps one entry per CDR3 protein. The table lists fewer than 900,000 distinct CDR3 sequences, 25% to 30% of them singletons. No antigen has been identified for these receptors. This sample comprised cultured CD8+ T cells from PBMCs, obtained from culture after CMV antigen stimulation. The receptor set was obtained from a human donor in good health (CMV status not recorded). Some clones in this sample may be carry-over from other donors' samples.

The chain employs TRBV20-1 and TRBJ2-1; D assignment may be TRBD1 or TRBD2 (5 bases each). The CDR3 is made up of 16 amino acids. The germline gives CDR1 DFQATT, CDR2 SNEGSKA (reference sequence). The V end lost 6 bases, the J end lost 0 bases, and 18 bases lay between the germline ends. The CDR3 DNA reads TGCAGTGCGCCCGGGGACGCTCCCAGCTCCTACAATGAGCAGTTCTTC. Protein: CSAPGDAPSSYNEQFF.

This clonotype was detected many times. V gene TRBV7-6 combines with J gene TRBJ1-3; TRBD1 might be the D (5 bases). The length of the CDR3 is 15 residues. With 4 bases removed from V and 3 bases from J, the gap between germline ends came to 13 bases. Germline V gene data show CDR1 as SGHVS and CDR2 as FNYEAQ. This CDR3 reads CASSSRGGNGNTIYF. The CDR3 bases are TGTGCCAGCAGCTCCCGCGGGGGTAATGGAAACACCATATATTTT.

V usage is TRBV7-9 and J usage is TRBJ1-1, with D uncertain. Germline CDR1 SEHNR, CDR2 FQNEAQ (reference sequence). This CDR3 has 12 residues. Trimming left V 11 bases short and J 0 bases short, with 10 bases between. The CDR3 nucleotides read TGTGCCGCCGGAGAGGTGAACACTGAAGCTTTCTTT. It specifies CAAGEVNTEAFF. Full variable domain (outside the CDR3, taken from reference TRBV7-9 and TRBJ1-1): DTGVSQNPRHKITKRGQNVTFRCDPISEHNRLYWYRQTLGQGPEFLTYFQNEAQLEKSRLLSDRFSAERPKGSFSTLEIQRTEQGDSAMYLCAAGEVNTEAFFGQGTRLTVV.

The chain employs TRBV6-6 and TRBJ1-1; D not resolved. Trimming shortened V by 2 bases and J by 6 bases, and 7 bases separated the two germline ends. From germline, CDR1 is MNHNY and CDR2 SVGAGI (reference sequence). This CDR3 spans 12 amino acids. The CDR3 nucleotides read TGTGCCAGCAGTTACAATCCCTCTGAAGCTTTCTTT. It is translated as CASSYNPSEAFF.

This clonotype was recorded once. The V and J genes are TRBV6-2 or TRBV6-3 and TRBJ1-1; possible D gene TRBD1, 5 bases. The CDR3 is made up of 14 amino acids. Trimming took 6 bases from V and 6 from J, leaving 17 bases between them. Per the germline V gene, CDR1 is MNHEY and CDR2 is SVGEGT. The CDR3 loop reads CASSPWGEGAEAFF. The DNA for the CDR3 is TGTGCCAGCAGCCCGTGGGGGGAAGGCGCTGAAGCTTTCTTT.

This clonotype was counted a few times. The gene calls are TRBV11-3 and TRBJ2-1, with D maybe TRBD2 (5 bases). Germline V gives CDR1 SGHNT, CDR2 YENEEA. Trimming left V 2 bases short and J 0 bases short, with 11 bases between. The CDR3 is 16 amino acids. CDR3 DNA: TGTGCCAGCAGCTTAAGAGGGTCGGGCTCCTACAATGAGCAGTTCTTC. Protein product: CASSLRGSGSYNEQFF.

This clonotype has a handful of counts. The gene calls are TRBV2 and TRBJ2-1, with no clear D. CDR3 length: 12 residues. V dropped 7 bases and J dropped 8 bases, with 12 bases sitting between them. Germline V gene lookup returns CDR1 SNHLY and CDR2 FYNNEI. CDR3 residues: CASNVVVDEQFF. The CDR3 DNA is TGTGCCAGCAATGTAGTAGTAGATGAGCAGTTCTTC.

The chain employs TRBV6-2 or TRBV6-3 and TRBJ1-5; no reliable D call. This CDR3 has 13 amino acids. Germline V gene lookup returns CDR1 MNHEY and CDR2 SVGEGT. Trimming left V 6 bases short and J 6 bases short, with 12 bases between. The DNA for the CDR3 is TGTGCCAGCAGCGAAGGGTTCAGTCAGCCCCAGCATTTT. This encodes CASSEGFSQPQHF.

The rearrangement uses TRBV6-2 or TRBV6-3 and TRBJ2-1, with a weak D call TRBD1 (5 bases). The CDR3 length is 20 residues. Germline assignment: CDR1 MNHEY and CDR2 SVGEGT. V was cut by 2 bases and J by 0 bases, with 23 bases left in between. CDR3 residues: CASSYPSRVGLESSYNEQFF. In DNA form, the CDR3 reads TGTGCCAGCAGTTACCCCAGCAGGGTAGGGTTGGAGAGCTCCTACAATGAGCAGTTCTTC.

CDR3 nucleotides: TGTGCCAGCAGTGAAGCATTCAGGCGCACAGATACGCAGTATTTT. This encodes CASSEAFRRTDTQYF. The V gene is TRBV6-1, the J gene TRBJ2-3, with D uncertain. Germline V gene lookup returns CDR1 MNHNS and CDR2 SASEGT. With 0 bases removed from V and 1 base from J, the gap between germline ends came to 8 bases. The CDR3 loop spans 15 amino acids.

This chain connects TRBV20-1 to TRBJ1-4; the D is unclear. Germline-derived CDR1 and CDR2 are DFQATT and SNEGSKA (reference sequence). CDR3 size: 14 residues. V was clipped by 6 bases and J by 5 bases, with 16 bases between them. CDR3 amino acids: CSAPVATENEKLFF. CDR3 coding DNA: TGCAGTGCCCCAGTCGCCACCGAGAATGAAAAACTGTTTTTT.

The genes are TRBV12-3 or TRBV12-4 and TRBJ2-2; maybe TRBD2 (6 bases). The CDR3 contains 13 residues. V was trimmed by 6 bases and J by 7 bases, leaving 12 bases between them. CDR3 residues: CASRPGTFGELFF. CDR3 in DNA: TGTGCCAGCAGGCCCGGGACTTTCGGGGAGCTGTTTTTT.

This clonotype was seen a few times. CDR3 residues: CASSHNDWGQVIEANVLTF. The CDR3 DNA is TGTGCCAGCAGCCATAACGATTGGGGACAGGTTATAGAAGCCAACGTCCTGACTTTC. The chain uses TRBV7-8 and TRBJ2-6; 8 nucleotides match TRBD1. The germline V gene has CDR1 SGHVS and CDR2 FQNEAQ. J gave up 7 bases and V 5 bases, and 19 bases lay outside the gene matches. CDR3 length: 19 amino acids.